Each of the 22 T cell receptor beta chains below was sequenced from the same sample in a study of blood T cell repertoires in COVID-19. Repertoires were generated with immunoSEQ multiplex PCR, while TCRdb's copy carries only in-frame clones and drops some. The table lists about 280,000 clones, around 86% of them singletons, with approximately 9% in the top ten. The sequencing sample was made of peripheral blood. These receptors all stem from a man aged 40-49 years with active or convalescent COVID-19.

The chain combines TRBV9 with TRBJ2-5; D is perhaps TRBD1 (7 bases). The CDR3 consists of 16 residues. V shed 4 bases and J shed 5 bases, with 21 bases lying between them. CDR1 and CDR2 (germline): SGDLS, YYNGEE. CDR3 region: CASSQIAQGGSETQYF. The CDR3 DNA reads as TGTGCCAGCAGCCAGATAGCTCAGGGGGGTTCCGAGACCCAGTACTTC.

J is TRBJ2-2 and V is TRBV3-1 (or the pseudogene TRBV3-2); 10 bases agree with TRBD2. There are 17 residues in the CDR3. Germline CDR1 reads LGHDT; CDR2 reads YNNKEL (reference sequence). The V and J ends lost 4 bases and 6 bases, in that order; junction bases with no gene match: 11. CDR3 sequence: CASSPQDLAGVAGELFF. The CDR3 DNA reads TGTGCCAGCAGCCCCCAGGATCTAGCGGGAGTAGCCGGGGAGCTGTTTTTT.

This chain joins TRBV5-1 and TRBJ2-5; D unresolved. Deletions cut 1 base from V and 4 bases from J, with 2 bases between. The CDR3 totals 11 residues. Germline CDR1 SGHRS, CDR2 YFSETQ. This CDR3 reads CASSLLETQYF. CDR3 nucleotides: TGCGCCAGCAGCTTGCTAGAGACCCAGTACTTC.

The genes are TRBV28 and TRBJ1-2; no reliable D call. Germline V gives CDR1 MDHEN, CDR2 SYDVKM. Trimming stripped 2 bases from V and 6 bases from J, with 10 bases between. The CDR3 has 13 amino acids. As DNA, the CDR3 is TGTGCCAGCAGTTTAGGGTCCGACAATGGCTACACCTTC. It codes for CASSLGSDNGYTF.

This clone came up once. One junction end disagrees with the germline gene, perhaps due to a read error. The CDR3 is CASSGRGQGRNSF. The DNA of the CDR3 is TGTGCCAGCAGTGGGAGAGGACAGGGGAGGAACTCCTTC. V usage is TRBV25-1 and J usage is TRBJ1-2; 9 bases are shared with TRBD1. CDR3 length: 13 residues. The germline V gene has CDR1 MGHDK and CDR2 SYGVNS.

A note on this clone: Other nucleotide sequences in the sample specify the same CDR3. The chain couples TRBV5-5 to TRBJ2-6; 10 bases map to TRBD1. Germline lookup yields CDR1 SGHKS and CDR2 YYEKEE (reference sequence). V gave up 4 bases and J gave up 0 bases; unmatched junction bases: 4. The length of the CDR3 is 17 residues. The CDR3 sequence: CASSPGTGVSGANVLTF. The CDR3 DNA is TGTGCCAGCAGCCCCGGGACAGGGGTCTCTGGGGCCAACGTCCTGACTTTC.

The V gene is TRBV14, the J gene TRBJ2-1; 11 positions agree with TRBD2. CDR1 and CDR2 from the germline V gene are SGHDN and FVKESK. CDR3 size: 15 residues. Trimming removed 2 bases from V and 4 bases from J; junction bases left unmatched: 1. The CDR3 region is CASSQTSGGYNEQFF. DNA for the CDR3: TGTGCCAGCAGCCAAACTAGCGGGGGTTACAATGAGCAGTTCTTC.

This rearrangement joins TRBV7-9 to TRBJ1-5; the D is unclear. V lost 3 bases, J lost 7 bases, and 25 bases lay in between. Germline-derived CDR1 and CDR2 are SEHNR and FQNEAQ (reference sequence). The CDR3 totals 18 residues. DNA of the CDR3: TGTGCCAGCAGCTTCTCCTTATCTGGGCAGGATCATTCACAGCCCCAGCATTTT. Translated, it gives CASSFSLSGQDHSQPQHF.

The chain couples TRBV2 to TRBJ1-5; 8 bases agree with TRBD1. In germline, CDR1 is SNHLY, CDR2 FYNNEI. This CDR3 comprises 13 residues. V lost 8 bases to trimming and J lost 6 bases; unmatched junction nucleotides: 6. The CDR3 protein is CASWDRSGQPQHF. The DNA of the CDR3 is TGTGCCAGCTGGGACAGGTCGGGTCAGCCCCAGCATTTT.

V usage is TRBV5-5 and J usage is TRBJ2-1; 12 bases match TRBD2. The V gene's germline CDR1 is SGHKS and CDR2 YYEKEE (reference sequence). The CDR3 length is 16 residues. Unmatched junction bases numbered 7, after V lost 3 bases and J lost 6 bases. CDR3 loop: CASSSVLAGGLNEQFF. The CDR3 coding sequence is TGTGCCAGCAGCTCGGTCCTAGCGGGGGGGCTCAATGAGCAGTTCTTC.

The chain's CDR3 is CATSDSGAAVRKEQFF. CDR3 coding DNA: TGTGCCACCAGTGATTCAGGGGCGGCGGTACGAAAGGAGCAGTTCTTC. The V gene is TRBV24-1, the J gene TRBJ2-1; maybe TRBD1 (6 bases). The CDR3 extends over 16 amino acids. In germline, CDR1 is KGHDR, CDR2 SFDVKD. Trimming cost V 2 bases and J 10 bases, with 20 bases left between them.

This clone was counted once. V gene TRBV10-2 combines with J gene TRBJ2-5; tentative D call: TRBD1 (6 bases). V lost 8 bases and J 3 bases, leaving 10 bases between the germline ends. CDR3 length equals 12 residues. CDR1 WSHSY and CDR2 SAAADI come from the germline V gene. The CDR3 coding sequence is TGCGCCAGCGAAGGGGGTGAAGAGACCCAGTACTTC. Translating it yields CASEGGEETQYF.

This CDR3 reads CASSLVGGQGIGPQHF. DNA for the CDR3: TGTGCCAGCAGCTTAGTAGGAGGACAGGGGATAGGACCCCAGCATTTT. The chain joins TRBV7-9 to TRBJ1-5; 9 positions match TRBD1. The CDR3 covers 16 residues. CDR1 is SEHNR, CDR2 FQNEAQ, per germline (reference sequence). V lost 1 base to trimming and J lost 10 bases; unmatched junction nucleotides: 11.

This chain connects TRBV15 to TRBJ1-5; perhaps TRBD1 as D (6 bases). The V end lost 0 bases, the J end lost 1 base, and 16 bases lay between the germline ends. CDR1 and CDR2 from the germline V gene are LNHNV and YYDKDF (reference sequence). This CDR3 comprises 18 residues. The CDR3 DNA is TGTGCCACCAGCAGAGATTCGGGGGGGCTAACGAGCAATCAGCCCCAGCATTTT. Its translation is CATSRDSGGLTSNQPQHF.

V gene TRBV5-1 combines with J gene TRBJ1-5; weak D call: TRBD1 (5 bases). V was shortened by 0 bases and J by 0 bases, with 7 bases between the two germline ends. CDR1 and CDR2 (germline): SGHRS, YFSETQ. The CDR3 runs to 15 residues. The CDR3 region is CASSLEGYSNQPQHF. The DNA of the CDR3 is TGCGCCAGCAGCTTGGAGGGGTATAGCAATCAGCCCCAGCATTTT.

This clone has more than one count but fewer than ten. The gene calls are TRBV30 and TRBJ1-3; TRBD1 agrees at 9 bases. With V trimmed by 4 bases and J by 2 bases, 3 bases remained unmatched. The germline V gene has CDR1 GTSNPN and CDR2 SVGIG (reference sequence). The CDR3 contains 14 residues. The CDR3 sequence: CAWTTGGAGNTIYF. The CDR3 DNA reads TGTGCCTGGACGACAGGGGGAGCTGGAAACACCATATATTTT.

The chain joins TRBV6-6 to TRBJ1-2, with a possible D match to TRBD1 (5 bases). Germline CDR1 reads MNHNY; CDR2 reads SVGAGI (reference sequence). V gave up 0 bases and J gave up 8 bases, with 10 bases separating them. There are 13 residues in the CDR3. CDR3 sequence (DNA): TGTGCCAGCAGTTACTCAAGGGGAAGGGGCTACACCTTC. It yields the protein CASSYSRGRGYTF.

The CDR3 here is CAIGGVTEGASGRYLDTQYF. CDR3 DNA sequence: TGTGCCATCGGTGGAGTAACAGAAGGTGCTAGCGGGAGGTATTTGGATACGCAGTATTTT. The chain employs TRBV10-3 and TRBJ2-3, with TRBD2 matching 11 bases. CDR3 length equals 20 residues. Unmatched junction bases numbered 25, after V lost 8 bases and J lost 6 bases. Germline assignment: CDR1 ENHRY and CDR2 SYGVKD.

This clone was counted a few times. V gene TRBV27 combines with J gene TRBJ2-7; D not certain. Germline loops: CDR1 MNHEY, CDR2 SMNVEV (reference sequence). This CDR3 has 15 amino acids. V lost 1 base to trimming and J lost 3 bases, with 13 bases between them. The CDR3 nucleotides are TGTGCCAGCAGTTTATTCTCTCGCGGTGGCTACGAGCAGTACTTC. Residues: CASSLFSRGGYEQYF.

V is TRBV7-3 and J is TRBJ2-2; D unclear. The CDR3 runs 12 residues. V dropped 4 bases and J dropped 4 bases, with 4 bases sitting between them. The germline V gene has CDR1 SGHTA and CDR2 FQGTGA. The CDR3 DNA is TGTGCCAGCAGCTCAATCACCGGGGAGCTGTTTTTT. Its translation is CASSSITGELFF.

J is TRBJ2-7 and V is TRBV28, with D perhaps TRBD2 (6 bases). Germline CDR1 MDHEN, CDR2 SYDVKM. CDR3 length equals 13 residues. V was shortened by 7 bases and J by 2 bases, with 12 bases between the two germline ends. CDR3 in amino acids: CASMTGGTYEQYF. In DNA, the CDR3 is TGTGCCAGCATGACTGGCGGGACCTACGAGCAGTACTTC.

The CDR3 nucleotides are TGTGCCAGCAGCTTGGCCCCAGAGTGGGGGACTGAGGACAATGAGCAGTTCTTC. Its translation: CASSLAPEWGTEDNEQFF. This sequence joins TRBV5-4 and TRBJ2-1, with a tentative D call TRBD2 (6 bases). Trimming stripped 0 bases from V and 5 bases from J, with 21 bases between. Germline V gene sequence: CDR1 SGHNT, CDR2 YYREEE (reference sequence). CDR3 size: 18 residues.